This TCR beta chain was captured by sequencing in a study of cytomegalovirus exposure and HLA in healthy donors. Study results and caveats: CMV serostatus stood as the only immune exposure information on hand.

Researchers ran the PCR with 60 Vbeta and 13 Jbeta primers. Original methodology: Later analysis identified around 85 million unique TCR beta chains, about 10 million shared. Produced via immunoSEQ multiplex PCR; TCRdb's table is partial and in-frame only. Clonal size and the V and J genes are those of that table, whereas D and trimming came from the DNA. This table has under 200,000 clones, about four fifths appearing once. Healthy people donating bone marrow made up the donors. At the time of sampling, donors were nominally healthy, though unrecorded immune exposures were likely. Trimming took 4 bases from V and 7 from J; bases not matched to a gene: 7. Germline lookup yields CDR1 SEHNR and CDR2 FQNEAQ (reference sequence). This CDR3 comprises 15 residues. For this clone: Its specificity is not known.

Sequencing input: PBMCs. The origin of this receptor is a woman between 45 and 60 years old in good health and CMV-seronegative. The V call is TRBV7-9, the J call TRBJ1-4; TRBD1 aligns across 9 bases. CDR3 in amino acids: CASSYLTGGVEKLFF. The CDR3 DNA reads as TGTGCCAGCAGCTACCTGACAGGGGGTGTTGAAAAACTGTTTTTT.